The source of this T cell receptor (beta chain) is a study of T cell responses to AZD1222 COVID-19 vaccine. The protocol was immunoSEQ multiplex PCR, while the TCRdb copy is restricted to in-frame clones and leaves out a portion. Seen here are roughly 140,000 clones, about 90% observed once, and the top ten hold over 8%. This CDR3 is built from 12 residues. Germline CDR1 is GTSNPN and CDR2 is SVGIG (reference sequence). This specimen was peripheral blood, taken 28 days after the second AZD1222 dose. This sequence joins TRBV30 and TRBJ2-5; the match to TRBD1 covers 11 bases. The TCR comes from an adult who received the AZD1222 COVID-19 vaccine. CDR3 sequence reads: CAGQGAGETQYF. In DNA, the CDR3 is TGTGCTGGACAGGGGGCCGGAGAGACCCAGTACTTC. The variable domain in full, completed from reference TRBV30 and TRBJ2-5, reads SQTIHQWPATLVQPVGSPLSLECTVEGTSNPNLYWYRQAAGRGLQLLFYSVGIGQISSEVPQNLSASRPQDRQFILSSKKLLLSDSGFYLCAGQGAGETQYFGPGTRLLVL.